A single sample is the source of the 21 T cell receptor beta chains below, sequenced in a study of blood T cell repertoires in COVID-19 (dated by TCRdb to the early 2020s). Library preparation used the immunoSEQ multiplex PCR assay. The clones in this table, taken by TCRdb from immuneACCESS, are in-frame only. Not every clone is retained; where verified, under half of the shortfall comes from an unresolved V gene, and the cause of the rest is unknown. In all, the sample holds around 200,000 clones, and 80% to 90% of those were seen once. The ten largest make up 3.5% to 4.5% of the sample. The sequencing sample was made of PBMCs or T cells enriched from blood (not recorded which). Source of these receptors: a woman in her forties with acute COVID-19.

This rearrangement joins TRBV7-9 to TRBJ2-1; D possibly corresponds to TRBD1 (5 bases). With 5 bases removed from V and 6 bases from J, the gap between germline ends came to 8 bases. Germline CDR1 and CDR2: SEHNR and FQNEAQ (reference sequence). The CDR3 length is 12 residues. The CDR3 protein is CASSMTVNEQFF. CDR3 bases: TGTGCCAGCAGCATGACAGTCAATGAGCAGTTCTTC.

Turning to this clone: The same CDR3 is also encoded by other DNA sequences in this sample. The chain links TRBV12-3 or TRBV12-4 to TRBJ1-1; D is unclear. The CDR3 length is 12 residues. Trimming cost V 6 bases and J 1 base, with 6 bases left between them. The CDR3 loop is CASSPRNTEAFF. The CDR3 coding sequence is TGTGCCAGCAGCCCCAGGAACACTGAAGCTTTCTTT.

The chain has TRBV7-8 and TRBJ1-2; 7 positions match TRBD1. Germline trimming cut 3 bases from V and 0 bases from J; bases unmatched to any gene: 4. Germline V lookup: CDR1 SGHVS, CDR2 FQNEAQ. This CDR3 spans 15 amino acids. This chain's CDR3 is CASSLQGVANYGYTF. The DNA of the CDR3 is TGTGCCAGCAGCTTGCAGGGGGTAGCTAACTATGGCTACACCTTC.

This chain joins TRBV4-1 and TRBJ1-3; 11 bases map to TRBD1. The CDR3 runs to 15 residues. J was trimmed by 6 bases and V by 6 bases; bases with no gene match: 7. Germline CDR1 and CDR2: MGHRA and YSYEKL. CDR3 DNA: TGCGCCAGCAGAACTCCGGGACAGGGGGAAAACACCATATATTTT. Amino acid sequence: CASRTPGQGENTIYF.

This clone has just a few counts. The chain recombines TRBV5-4 with TRBJ1-2; weak D call: TRBD1 (5 bases). The CDR3 is 17 residues long. The germline V gene encodes CDR1 SGHNT and CDR2 YYREEE (reference sequence). V was shortened by 3 bases and J by 2 bases, with 20 bases between the two germline ends. The chain's CDR3 is CASSYYEFWEGNYGYTF. CDR3 sequence (DNA): TGTGCCAGCAGCTACTATGAGTTTTGGGAGGGGAACTATGGCTACACCTTC.

The chain carries TRBV24-1 and TRBJ2-5; 10 nucleotides agree with TRBD1. CDR1 is KGHDR, CDR2 SFDVKD, per germline. V was pared by 4 bases and J by 5 bases, with 9 bases of the junction left unmatched. The CDR3 consists of 16 residues. This CDR3 reads CATSDPRGQGRETQYF. DNA for the CDR3: TGTGCCACCAGTGACCCCCGGGGACAGGGGAGGGAGACCCAGTACTTC.

This chain uses TRBV4-2 with TRBJ1-2, with D unclear. V was pared by 5 bases and J by 8 bases, with 9 bases between. The CDR3 spans 11 residues. Germline values: CDR1 LGHNA, CDR2 YNFKEQ. CDR3 sequence: CASSTSGGYTF. The CDR3 DNA reads TGTGCCAGCAGCACGTCCGGGGGCTACACCTTC.

The V call is TRBV2, the J call TRBJ1-6; a possible D gene is TRBD1 (6 bases). The germline CDR1 and CDR2 sequences are SNHLY and FYNNEI. The CDR3 covers 14 residues. Trimming shortened V by 5 bases and J by 9 bases, and 14 bases separated the two germline ends. The CDR3: CASSPTGPGSPLHF. In DNA form, the CDR3 reads TGTGCCAGCAGTCCTACAGGGCCTGGTTCACCCCTCCACTTT.

V is TRBV19 and J is TRBJ1-4, with D possibly TRBD1 on 5 matching bases. Trimming removed 5 bases from V and 8 bases from J, with 15 bases in between. Germline values: CDR1 LNHDA, CDR2 SQIVND (reference sequence). This CDR3 comprises 14 residues. The CDR3 is CASSSSLGQEKLFF. The CDR3 region has the DNA TGTGCCAGTAGTTCGAGTCTCGGACAAGAAAAACTGTTTTTT.

In DNA form, the CDR3 reads TGTGCCAGTAGTAAGGAAGCGACCTACGAGCAGTACTTC. It codes for CASSKEATYEQYF. The rearrangement joins TRBV19 to TRBJ2-7; no definite D call. This CDR3 comprises 13 residues. Germline values: CDR1 LNHDA, CDR2 SQIVND (reference sequence). V lost 4 bases and J lost 2, with 9 bases in between.

The chain couples TRBV4-3 to TRBJ2-2; possibly TRBD1 for D (7 bases). The CDR3 covers 14 residues. V was cut by 3 bases and J by 4 bases, with 9 bases left in between. Germline V lookup: CDR1 LGHNA, CDR2 YSLEER. The CDR3 nucleotides read TGCGCCAGCAGCCAGCAGGGGGGCACCGGGGAGCTGTTTTTT. Its protein product is CASSQQGGTGELFF.

The V gene is TRBV3-1 (or the pseudogene TRBV3-2), the J gene TRBJ2-7; TRBD2 aligns across 11 bases. This CDR3 comprises 18 residues. Germline CDR1 reads LGHDT; CDR2 reads YNNKEL (reference sequence). J lost 7 bases, V lost 3 bases, and 17 bases had no gene match. The CDR3 reads CASSQGLAGGPGRPEQYV. The DNA for the CDR3 is TGTGCCAGCAGCCAGGGGCTAGCGGGGGGTCCGGGACGTCCTGAGCAGTACGTC.

As DNA, the CDR3 is TGTGCCAGCATAGCGGCGAGCACAGATACGCAGTATTTT. It encodes CASIAASTDTQYF. The chain combines TRBV6-5 with TRBJ2-3; D might be TRBD2 (6 bases). CDR1 and CDR2 from the germline V gene are MNHEY and SVGAGI. The germline V and J ends were trimmed by 7 bases and 0 bases, with 8 bases remaining between them. The CDR3 loop spans 13 amino acids.

This sequence joins TRBV11-2 and TRBJ1-2; D possibly corresponds to TRBD1 (6 bases). The CDR3 consists of 17 residues. V lost 4 bases and J 0 bases, leaving 18 bases between the germline ends. Germline CDR1 is SGHAT and CDR2 is FQNNGV. The CDR3 loop is CASSSMKPGHTNYGYTF. The DNA for the CDR3 is TGTGCCAGCAGCTCAATGAAACCGGGACATACTAACTATGGCTACACCTTC.

The gene calls are TRBV3-1 (or the pseudogene TRBV3-2) and TRBJ1-2; 7 bases map to TRBD1. J gave up 2 bases and V 3 bases, and 9 bases lay outside the gene matches. This CDR3 has 16 amino acids. Per germline, CDR1 LGHDT and CDR2 YNNKEL (reference sequence). This CDR3 is CASSQVAPGQNYGYTF. In DNA, the CDR3 is TGTGCCAGCAGCCAGGTAGCCCCGGGACAGAACTATGGCTACACCTTC.

This clone was observed a handful of times. The V and J genes are TRBV9 and TRBJ1-1; D uncertain. CDR3 length: 13 amino acids. Germline-derived CDR1 and CDR2 are SGDLS and YYNGEE. Deletions cut 1 base from V and 0 bases from J, with 4 bases between. The CDR3, as DNA: TGTGCCAGCAGCGTACATCTGAACACTGAAGCTTTCTTT. It translates to CASSVHLNTEAFF.

This clone was seen a few times. The CDR3 here is CASSLALGGELFF. CDR3 DNA: TGTGCCAGCAGCTTGGCTTTAGGGGGAGAACTGTTTTTT. V usage is TRBV7-9 and J usage is TRBJ1-4; maybe TRBD1 (6 bases). CDR3 length: 13 amino acids. The V end was cut by 3 bases, the J end by 12 bases, with 14 bases between. Germline loops: CDR1 SEHNR, CDR2 FQNEAQ (reference sequence).

V usage is TRBV27 and J usage is TRBJ2-7, with TRBD2 identical over 13 bases. Germline lookup yields CDR1 MNHEY and CDR2 SMNVEV (reference sequence). The CDR3 runs 15 residues. V shed 6 bases and J 2 bases; nucleotides not matched to a gene: 4. The CDR3: CASRQLAGGTYEQYF. The CDR3 DNA sequence: TGTGCCAGCAGGCAACTAGCGGGGGGGACCTACGAGCAGTACTTC.

The chain joins TRBV4-1 to TRBJ1-4, with D possibly being TRBD1 (5 bases). Germline V lookup: CDR1 MGHRA, CDR2 YSYEKL. The CDR3 has 14 residues. Trimming shortened V by 1 base and J by 14 bases, and 17 bases separated the two germline ends. Here the CDR3 reads CASSQVEAPGLLFF. Here the CDR3 DNA reads TGCGCCAGCAGCCAAGTAGAGGCTCCAGGGCTCCTGTTTTTT.

This clone was observed a handful of times. CDR3 bases: TGCGCCAGCAGCCGAGCAGGGAATTCACCCCTCCACTTT. Its protein product is CASSRAGNSPLHF. This chain uses TRBV4-3 with TRBJ1-6; a possible D gene is TRBD1 (5 bases). This CDR3 comprises 13 residues. V was shortened by 4 bases and J by 7 bases, with 8 bases between the two germline ends. Germline loops: CDR1 LGHNA, CDR2 YSLEER.

The V gene is TRBV14, the J gene TRBJ2-7; the D is unclear. The germline gives CDR1 SGHDN, CDR2 FVKESK. The CDR3 has 15 amino acids. V was cut by 0 bases and J by 0 bases, with 9 bases left in between. CDR3 in DNA: TGTGCCAGCAGCCAAGATTTGTACAGCTCCTACGAGCAGTACTTC. Translated: CASSQDLYSSYEQYF.